Listed below are T cell receptor beta chains from one sample, sequenced in a study of blood T cell repertoires in COVID-19. The table came from immunoSEQ multiplex PCR; TCRdb's copy has only in-frame clones and leaves some out. The sample includes roughly 100,000 clones, 91% of them seen just once. The specimen was peripheral blood. All receptors derive from a young man with acute or convalescent COVID-19. The CDR3 runs from the conserved cysteine through the conserved F or W. The order of the fields is V gene, D gene, J gene, clone size, CDR3 protein, CDR3 DNA. A D gene is named only where the DNA matches it firmly. Size tells how often a clone was seen (once, few, many) or the class of an expanded clone, and some rows leave it out.

v_call: TRBV19
d_call: NA
j_call: TRBJ1-1
clone_size: NA
cdr3_aa: CASRYSLNTEAFF
cdr3_nt: TGTGCCAGTAGATACAGCTTGAACACTGAAGCTTTCTTT

v_call: TRBV5-6
d_call: TRBD1
j_call: TRBJ2-1
clone_size: NA
cdr3_aa: CASSFPGQGRNEQFF
cdr3_nt: TGTGCCAGCAGTTTCCCGGGACAGGGTCGCAATGAGCAGTTCTTC

v_call: TRBV10-1
d_call: NA
j_call: TRBJ1-5
clone_size: few
cdr3_aa: CASTSKTAVNSNQPQHF
cdr3_nt: TGCGCCAGCACCTCAAAGACGGCGGTTAATAGCAATCAGCCCCAGCATTTT

v_call: TRBV3-1/TRBV3-2
d_call: NA
j_call: TRBJ2-5
clone_size: NA
cdr3_aa: CASSPNGETQYF
cdr3_nt: TGTGCCAGCAGCCCCAACGGGGAGACCCAGTACTTC

v_call: TRBV6-5
d_call: NA
j_call: TRBJ2-7
clone_size: NA
cdr3_aa: CASSLSEQYF
cdr3_nt: TGTGCCAGCAGTCTGAGTGAGCAGTACTTC

v_call: TRBV9
d_call: TRBD2
j_call: TRBJ2-2
clone_size: NA
cdr3_aa: CASTVRAGGTGELFF
cdr3_nt: TGTGCCAGCACCGTTAGGGCGGGAGGCACCGGGGAGCTGTTTTTT

v_call: TRBV19
d_call: TRBD1
j_call: TRBJ1-3
clone_size: NA
cdr3_aa: CASRNRGSGNTIYF
cdr3_nt: TGTGCCAGTAGAAACAGGGGCTCTGGAAACACCATATATTTT

v_call: TRBV2
d_call: TRBD1
j_call: TRBJ1-6
clone_size: NA
cdr3_aa: CASTTWDRGTPLHF
cdr3_nt: TGTGCCAGCACTACCTGGGACAGAGGAACACCCCTCCACTTT

v_call: TRBV6-1
d_call: NA
j_call: TRBJ1-2
clone_size: NA
cdr3_aa: CASSEPGKGGYTF
cdr3_nt: TGTGCCAGCAGTGAGCCGGGGAAAGGTGGCTACACCTTC

v_call: TRBV24-1
d_call: TRBD2
j_call: TRBJ2-3
clone_size: once
cdr3_aa: CATSATSGSPGLPPDTQYF
cdr3_nt: TGTGCCACCAGTGCCACTAGCGGGAGCCCCGGCTTGCCCCCAGATACGCAGTATTTT

v_call: TRBV25-1
d_call: NA
j_call: TRBJ1-6
clone_size: NA
cdr3_aa: CASSEQGGNSPLHF
cdr3_nt: TGTGCCAGCAGTGAACAGGGCGGTAATTCACCCCTCCACTTT

v_call: TRBV5-1
d_call: TRBD1
j_call: TRBJ1-5
clone_size: NA
cdr3_aa: CASSLNPGQGIQPQHF
cdr3_nt: TGCGCCAGCAGCTTGAACCCGGGACAGGGAATACAGCCCCAGCATTTT

v_call: TRBV6-5
d_call: TRBD1
j_call: TRBJ1-1
clone_size: NA
cdr3_aa: CASSYTGGNTEAFF
cdr3_nt: TGTGCCAGCAGTTACACAGGGGGGAACACTGAAGCTTTCTTT

v_call: TRBV10-2
d_call: TRBD1
j_call: TRBJ1-4
clone_size: NA
cdr3_aa: CASSGTGDEKLFF
cdr3_nt: TGCGCCAGCAGTGGGACAGGGGACGAAAAACTGTTTTTT

v_call: TRBV7-9
d_call: TRBD1
j_call: TRBJ2-2
clone_size: once
cdr3_aa: CARQQGADTGELFF
cdr3_nt: TGTGCCAGGCAACAGGGGGCTGACACCGGGGAGCTGTTTTTT

v_call: TRBV29-1
d_call: NA
j_call: TRBJ1-1
clone_size: NA
cdr3_aa: CSVDSQGRTEAFF
cdr3_nt: TGCAGCGTCGATTCTCAGGGAAGGACTGAAGCTTTCTTT

v_call: TRBV3-1/TRBV3-2
d_call: NA
j_call: TRBJ1-1
clone_size: NA
cdr3_aa: CASSRRNTEAFF
cdr3_nt: TGTGCCAGCAGCCGTCGGAACACTGAAGCTTTCTTT

v_call: TRBV4-1
d_call: NA
j_call: TRBJ2-7
clone_size: NA
cdr3_aa: CASSQEGGGSSYEQYF
cdr3_nt: TGCGCCAGCAGCCAAGAAGGAGGGGGCTCCTCCTACGAGCAGTACTTC

v_call: TRBV6-1
d_call: NA
j_call: TRBJ1-4
clone_size: NA
cdr3_aa: CASSESVFANEKLFF
cdr3_nt: TGTGCCAGCAGTGAATCTGTTTTTGCTAATGAAAAACTGTTTTTT

v_call: TRBV3-1/TRBV3-2
d_call: TRBD2
j_call: TRBJ2-3
clone_size: NA
cdr3_aa: CASSLSGGLRDTQYF
cdr3_nt: TGTGCCAGCAGCCTAAGCGGGGGCCTGAGGGATACGCAGTATTTT

v_call: TRBV29-1
d_call: TRBD1
j_call: TRBJ1-2
clone_size: NA
cdr3_aa: CSVAGTGHGYGYTF
cdr3_nt: TGCAGCGTTGCCGGGACAGGGCACGGCTATGGCTACACCTTC

v_call: TRBV11-3
d_call: TRBD1
j_call: TRBJ2-3
clone_size: NA
cdr3_aa: CASSLAGGPDTQYF
cdr3_nt: TGTGCCAGCAGCTTGGCAGGGGGCCCAGATACGCAGTATTTT

v_call: TRBV19
d_call: TRBD1
j_call: TRBJ1-1
clone_size: once
cdr3_aa: CASSSRTGGNTEAFF
cdr3_nt: TGTGCCAGTAGTAGTAGGACAGGGGGAAACACTGAAGCTTTCTTT

v_call: TRBV19
d_call: NA
j_call: TRBJ2-1
clone_size: NA
cdr3_aa: CASSMGRTSYNEQFF
cdr3_nt: TGTGCCAGTAGTATGGGCCGAACCTCCTACAATGAGCAGTTCTTC

v_call: TRBV28
d_call: TRBD2
j_call: TRBJ2-7
clone_size: NA
cdr3_aa: CASSSRLAGDFEQYF
cdr3_nt: TGTGCCAGCAGTTCGCGACTAGCGGGGGATTTCGAGCAGTACTTC

v_call: TRBV9
d_call: NA
j_call: TRBJ1-6
clone_size: once
cdr3_aa: CASSVATVGGPLHF
cdr3_nt: TGTGCCAGCAGCGTAGCTACAGTCGGCGGGCCCCTCCACTTT

v_call: TRBV11-2
d_call: TRBD1
j_call: TRBJ1-6
clone_size: NA
cdr3_aa: CASSHITGGAGNSPLHF
cdr3_nt: TGTGCCAGCAGCCATATAACAGGGGGCGCCGGAAATTCACCCCTCCACTTT

v_call: TRBV6-5
d_call: TRBD1
j_call: TRBJ1-2
clone_size: NA
cdr3_aa: CASRTGESGYTF
cdr3_nt: TGTGCCAGCAGGACAGGGGAGAGTGGCTACACCTTC

v_call: TRBV19
d_call: TRBD2
j_call: TRBJ2-7
clone_size: NA
cdr3_aa: CASSSREGLWEQYF
cdr3_nt: TGTGCCAGTAGTTCCCGGGAGGGCCTATGGGAGCAGTACTTC

v_call: TRBV11-3
d_call: NA
j_call: TRBJ1-1
clone_size: NA
cdr3_aa: CASSLDRKNTEAFF
cdr3_nt: TGTGCCAGCAGCTTAGACAGAAAGAACACTGAAGCTTTCTTT

v_call: TRBV27
d_call: TRBD2
j_call: TRBJ2-1
clone_size: NA
cdr3_aa: CASAGLAGGTSSYNEQFF
cdr3_nt: TGTGCCAGCGCCGGACTAGCGGGAGGCACCAGCTCCTACAATGAGCAGTTCTTC

v_call: TRBV18
d_call: TRBD2
j_call: TRBJ2-7
clone_size: NA
cdr3_aa: CASSRTSGSYEQYF
cdr3_nt: TGTGCCAGCTCACGGACTAGCGGCTCCTACGAGCAGTACTTC

v_call: TRBV2
d_call: NA
j_call: TRBJ1-1
clone_size: NA
cdr3_aa: CASNGGTNTEAFF
cdr3_nt: TGTGCCAGCAACGGGGGAACGAACACTGAAGCTTTCTTT

v_call: TRBV11-2
d_call: NA
j_call: TRBJ2-3
clone_size: NA
cdr3_aa: CASSPSMGDTDTQYF
cdr3_nt: TGTGCCAGCAGCCCCTCGATGGGCGACACAGATACGCAGTATTTT

v_call: TRBV27
d_call: NA
j_call: TRBJ2-7
clone_size: NA
cdr3_aa: CASSLWQDYEQYF
cdr3_nt: TGTGCCAGCAGTTTATGGCAGGATTACGAGCAGTACTTC

v_call: TRBV7-8
d_call: NA
j_call: TRBJ1-2
clone_size: NA
cdr3_aa: CASSLVKGLTINYGYTF
cdr3_nt: TGTGCCAGCAGCTTAGTGAAGGGGCTGACGATTAACTATGGCTACACCTTC

v_call: TRBV5-4
d_call: TRBD1
j_call: TRBJ1-4
clone_size: NA
cdr3_aa: CASSLKYRGRGEKLFF
cdr3_nt: TGTGCCAGCAGCTTAAAATACAGGGGGCGAGGTGAAAAACTGTTTTTT

v_call: TRBV5-4
d_call: NA
j_call: TRBJ2-2
clone_size: NA
cdr3_aa: CASSSGGTVHTGELFF
cdr3_nt: TGTGCCAGCAGCTCTGGGGGGACAGTGCATACCGGGGAGCTGTTTTTT

v_call: TRBV4-2
d_call: TRBD1
j_call: TRBJ1-1
clone_size: NA
cdr3_aa: CASSQYGTGVAEAFF
cdr3_nt: TGTGCCAGCAGCCAATATGGGACAGGGGTTGCTGAAGCTTTCTTT

v_call: TRBV11-2
d_call: NA
j_call: TRBJ1-2
clone_size: NA
cdr3_aa: CASSLGAGSFYGYTF
cdr3_nt: TGTGCCAGCAGCTTAGGTGCAGGGTCGTTCTATGGCTACACCTTC

v_call: TRBV4-1
d_call: TRBD1
j_call: TRBJ1-4
clone_size: NA
cdr3_aa: CASSQDLPGGFEKLFF
cdr3_nt: TGCGCCAGCAGCCAAGACCTGCCAGGGGGTTTTGAAAAACTGTTTTTT

v_call: TRBV5-1
d_call: TRBD1
j_call: TRBJ1-1
clone_size: NA
cdr3_aa: CASSLGAGGMNTEAFF
cdr3_nt: TGCGCCAGCAGCTTGGGGGCAGGGGGAATGAACACTGAAGCTTTCTTT

v_call: TRBV5-4
d_call: TRBD1
j_call: TRBJ1-2
clone_size: NA
cdr3_aa: CASSSGTGTVYGYTF
cdr3_nt: TGTGCCAGCAGCTCTGGGACAGGGACGGTCTATGGCTACACCTTC

v_call: TRBV6-5
d_call: NA
j_call: TRBJ1-1
clone_size: few
cdr3_aa: CASSTTTEAFF
cdr3_nt: TGTGCCAGCAGTACGACTACTGAAGCTTTCTTT

v_call: TRBV3-1/TRBV3-2
d_call: NA
j_call: TRBJ1-6
clone_size: NA
cdr3_aa: CASSQQDSANSPLHF
cdr3_nt: TGTGCCAGCAGCCAACAAGACAGTGCTAATTCACCCCTCCACTTT

v_call: TRBV5-1
d_call: TRBD1
j_call: TRBJ2-5
clone_size: NA
cdr3_aa: CASSRDRTQETQYF
cdr3_nt: TGCGCCAGCAGCCGGGACAGGACGCAAGAGACCCAGTACTTC

v_call: TRBV11-2
d_call: TRBD1
j_call: TRBJ2-7
clone_size: NA
cdr3_aa: CASSPIGQASYEQYF
cdr3_nt: TGTGCCAGCAGCCCGATAGGACAGGCTTCCTACGAGCAGTACTTC

v_call: TRBV27
d_call: NA
j_call: TRBJ1-2
clone_size: NA
cdr3_aa: CASRGGRGDGYTF
cdr3_nt: TGTGCCAGCCGTGGAGGCAGGGGTGATGGCTACACCTTC

v_call: TRBV11-2
d_call: TRBD1
j_call: TRBJ1-1
clone_size: NA
cdr3_aa: CASSLLTGDRTEAFF
cdr3_nt: TGTGCCAGCAGCTTATTGACAGGGGATCGGACTGAAGCTTTCTTT

v_call: TRBV2
d_call: NA
j_call: TRBJ2-5
clone_size: NA
cdr3_aa: CASKASSFQETQYF
cdr3_nt: TGTGCCAGCAAGGCTTCTAGCTTTCAAGAGACCCAGTACTTC

v_call: TRBV5-4
d_call: TRBD1
j_call: TRBJ1-5
clone_size: few
cdr3_aa: CASSSDRGNQPQHF
cdr3_nt: TGTGCCAGCAGCTCCGACAGGGGCAATCAGCCCCAGCATTTT

v_call: TRBV5-1
d_call: TRBD1
j_call: TRBJ1-1
clone_size: NA
cdr3_aa: CASSPTTGANTEAFF
cdr3_nt: TGCGCCAGCAGCCCAACGACAGGGGCGAACACTGAAGCTTTCTTT

v_call: TRBV5-6
d_call: NA
j_call: TRBJ1-2
clone_size: NA
cdr3_aa: CASSLGFGGERGYTF
cdr3_nt: TGTGCCAGCAGCTTGGGTTTTGGCGGGGAGCGGGGCTACACCTTC

v_call: TRBV27
d_call: TRBD2
j_call: TRBJ2-7
clone_size: NA
cdr3_aa: CASSLGTSGGTGYEQYF
cdr3_nt: TGTGCCAGCAGTTTAGGGACTAGCGGGGGCACGGGTTACGAGCAGTACTTC

v_call: TRBV7-9
d_call: NA
j_call: TRBJ1-4
clone_size: NA
cdr3_aa: CASSPGTLANEKLFF
cdr3_nt: TGTGCCAGCAGCCCCGGGACTTTGGCTAATGAAAAACTGTTTTTT

v_call: TRBV5-5
d_call: TRBD1
j_call: TRBJ2-3
clone_size: once
cdr3_aa: CASSQFWTGDTDTQYF
cdr3_nt: TGTGCCAGCAGCCAATTTTGGACAGGGGACACAGATACGCAGTATTTT

v_call: TRBV6-4
d_call: TRBD1
j_call: TRBJ1-2
clone_size: few
cdr3_aa: CASSRTGAYGYTF
cdr3_nt: TGTGCCAGCAGCCGGACAGGGGCCTATGGCTACACCTTC

v_call: TRBV19
d_call: NA
j_call: TRBJ2-1
clone_size: NA
cdr3_aa: CASSIVTSLSYNEQFF
cdr3_nt: TGTGCCAGTAGTATAGTAACTAGCCTCTCCTACAATGAGCAGTTCTTC

v_call: TRBV19
d_call: TRBD2
j_call: TRBJ2-5
clone_size: NA
cdr3_aa: CASSRTSSETQYF
cdr3_nt: TGTGCCAGTTCCCGGACTAGTTCAGAGACCCAGTACTTC

v_call: TRBV19
d_call: NA
j_call: TRBJ1-1
clone_size: NA
cdr3_aa: CASSLWQGGTNPNTEAFF
cdr3_nt: TGTGCCAGTAGTTTGTGGCAGGGCGGTACAAATCCGAACACTGAAGCTTTCTTT